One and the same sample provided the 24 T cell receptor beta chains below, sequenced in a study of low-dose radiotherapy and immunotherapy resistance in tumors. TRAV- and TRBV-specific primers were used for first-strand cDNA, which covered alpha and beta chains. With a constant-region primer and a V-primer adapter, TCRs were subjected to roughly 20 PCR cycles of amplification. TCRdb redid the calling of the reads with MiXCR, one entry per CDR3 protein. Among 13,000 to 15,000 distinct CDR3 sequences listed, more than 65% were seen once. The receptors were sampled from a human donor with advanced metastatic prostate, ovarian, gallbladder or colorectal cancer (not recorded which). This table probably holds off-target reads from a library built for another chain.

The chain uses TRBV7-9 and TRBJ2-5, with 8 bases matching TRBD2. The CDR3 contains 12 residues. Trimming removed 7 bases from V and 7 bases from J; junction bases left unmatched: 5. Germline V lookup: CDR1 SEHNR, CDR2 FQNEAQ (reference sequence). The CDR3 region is CASMVAGRTQYF. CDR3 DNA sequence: TGTGCCAGCATGGTAGCGGGGCGGACCCAGTACTTC.

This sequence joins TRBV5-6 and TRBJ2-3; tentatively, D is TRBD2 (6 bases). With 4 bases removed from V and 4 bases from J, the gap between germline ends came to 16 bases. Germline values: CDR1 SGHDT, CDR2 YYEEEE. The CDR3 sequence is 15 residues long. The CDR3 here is CASSPRRDWADTQYF. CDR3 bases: TGTGCCAGCAGCCCCCGGCGGGACTGGGCAGATACGCAGTATTTT.

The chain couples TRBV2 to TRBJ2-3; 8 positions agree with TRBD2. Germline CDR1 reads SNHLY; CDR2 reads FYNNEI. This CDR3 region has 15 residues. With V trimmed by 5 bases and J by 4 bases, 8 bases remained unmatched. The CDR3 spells CASSLSGVSADTQYF. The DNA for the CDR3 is TGTGCCAGCAGTCTTAGCGGGGTATCAGCAGATACGCAGTATTTT.

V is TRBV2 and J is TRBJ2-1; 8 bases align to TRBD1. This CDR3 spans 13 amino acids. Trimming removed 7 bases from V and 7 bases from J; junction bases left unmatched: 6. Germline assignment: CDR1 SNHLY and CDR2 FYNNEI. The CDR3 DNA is TGTGCCAGCACTCGACAGGGGAGGAATGAGCAGTTCTTC. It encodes CASTRQGRNEQFF.

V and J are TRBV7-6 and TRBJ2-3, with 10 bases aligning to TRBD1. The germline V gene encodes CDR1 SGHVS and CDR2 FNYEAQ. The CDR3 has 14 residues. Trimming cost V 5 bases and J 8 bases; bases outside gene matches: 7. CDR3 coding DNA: TGTGCCAGCAGCAAGCGGGACAGGGGTGGTACGCAGTATTTT. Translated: CASSKRDRGGTQYF.

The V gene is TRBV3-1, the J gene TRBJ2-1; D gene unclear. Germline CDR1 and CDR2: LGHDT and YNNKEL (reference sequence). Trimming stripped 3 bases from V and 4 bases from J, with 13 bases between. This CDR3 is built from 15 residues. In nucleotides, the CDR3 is TGTGCCAGCAGCCAGATTGGCACAGCTTACAATGAGCAGTTCTTC. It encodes CASSQIGTAYNEQFF.

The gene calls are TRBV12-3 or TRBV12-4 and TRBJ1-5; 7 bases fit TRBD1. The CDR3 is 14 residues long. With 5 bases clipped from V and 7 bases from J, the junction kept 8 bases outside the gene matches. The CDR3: CASSLTTGTQPQHF. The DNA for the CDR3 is TGTGCCAGCAGTCTTACGACAGGGACGCAGCCCCAGCATTTT.

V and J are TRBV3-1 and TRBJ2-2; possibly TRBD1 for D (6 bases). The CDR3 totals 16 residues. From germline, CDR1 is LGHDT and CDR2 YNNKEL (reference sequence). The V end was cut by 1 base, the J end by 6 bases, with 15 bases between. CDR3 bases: TGTGCCAGCAGCCAAGGACAGGCGGTAGTCTCCGGGGAGCTGTTTTTT. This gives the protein CASSQGQAVVSGELFF.

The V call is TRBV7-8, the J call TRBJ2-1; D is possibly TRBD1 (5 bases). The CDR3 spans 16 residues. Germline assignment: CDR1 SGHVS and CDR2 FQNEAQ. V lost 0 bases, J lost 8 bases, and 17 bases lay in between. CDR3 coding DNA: TGTGCCAGCAGCTTAGCCGAAGGGGATTGGCGAGATGAGCAGTTCTTC. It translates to CASSLAEGDWRDEQFF.

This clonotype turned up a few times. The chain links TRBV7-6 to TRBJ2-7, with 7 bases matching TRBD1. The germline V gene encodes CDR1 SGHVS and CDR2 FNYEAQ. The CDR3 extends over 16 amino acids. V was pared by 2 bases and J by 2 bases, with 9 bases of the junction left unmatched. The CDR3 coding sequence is TGTGCCAGCAGCTTACCCGGACAGGTCCCCACCTACGAGCAGTACTTC. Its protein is CASSLPGQVPTYEQYF.

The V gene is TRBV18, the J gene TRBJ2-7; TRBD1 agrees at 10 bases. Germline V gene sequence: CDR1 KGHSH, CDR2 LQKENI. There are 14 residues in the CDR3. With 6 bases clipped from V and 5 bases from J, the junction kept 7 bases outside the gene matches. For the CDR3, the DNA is TGTGCCAGCTCGCCCCGGGACAGGGGTGACGAGCAGTACTTC. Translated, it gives CASSPRDRGDEQYF.

This chain's CDR3 is CASSLTGEFTDTQYF. DNA for the CDR3: TGTGCCAGCAGCTTAACGGGGGAGTTCACAGATACGCAGTATTTT. The chain uses TRBV7-6 and TRBJ2-3; possible D gene TRBD2, 6 bases. The CDR3 sequence is 15 residues long. V lost 2 bases, J lost 2 bases, and 11 bases lay in between. Germline CDR1 and CDR2: SGHVS and FNYEAQ.

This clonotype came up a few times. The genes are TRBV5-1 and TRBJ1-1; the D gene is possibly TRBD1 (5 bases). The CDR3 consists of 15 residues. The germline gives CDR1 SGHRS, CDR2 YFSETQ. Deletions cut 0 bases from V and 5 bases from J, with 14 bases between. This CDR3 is CASSLGRGGGTEAFF. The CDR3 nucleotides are TGCGCCAGCAGCTTGGGAAGGGGCGGGGGTACTGAAGCTTTCTTT.

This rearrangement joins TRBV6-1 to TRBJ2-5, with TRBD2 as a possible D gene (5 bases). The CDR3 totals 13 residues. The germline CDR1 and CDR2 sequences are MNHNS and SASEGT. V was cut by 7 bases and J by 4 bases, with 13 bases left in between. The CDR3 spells CASTLGRGETQYF. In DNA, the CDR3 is TGTGCCAGCACCTTAGGTCGGGGAGAGACCCAGTACTTC.

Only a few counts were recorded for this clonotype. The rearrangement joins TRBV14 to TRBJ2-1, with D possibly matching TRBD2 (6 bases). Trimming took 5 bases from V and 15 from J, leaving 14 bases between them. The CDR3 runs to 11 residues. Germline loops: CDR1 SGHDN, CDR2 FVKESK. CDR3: CASSTGGVRFF. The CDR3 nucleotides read TGTGCCAGCAGCACCGGAGGGGTCCGGTTCTTC.

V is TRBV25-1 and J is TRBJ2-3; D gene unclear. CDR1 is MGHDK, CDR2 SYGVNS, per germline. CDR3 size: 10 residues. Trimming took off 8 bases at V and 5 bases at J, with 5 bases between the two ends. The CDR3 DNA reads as TGTGCCAGCGGTCAAGATACGCAGTATTTT. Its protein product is CASGQDTQYF.

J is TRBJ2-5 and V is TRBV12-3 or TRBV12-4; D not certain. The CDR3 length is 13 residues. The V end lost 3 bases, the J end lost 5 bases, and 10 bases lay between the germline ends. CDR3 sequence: CASSFRARETQYF. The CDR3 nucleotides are TGTGCCAGCAGTTTTCGAGCCCGGGAGACCCAGTACTTC.

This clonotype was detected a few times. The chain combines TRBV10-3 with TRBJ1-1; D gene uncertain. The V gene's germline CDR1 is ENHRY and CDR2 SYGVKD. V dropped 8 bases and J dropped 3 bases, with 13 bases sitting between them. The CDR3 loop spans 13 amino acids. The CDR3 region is CAILGSGDTEAFF. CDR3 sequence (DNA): TGTGCCATCCTTGGTAGCGGGGACACTGAAGCTTTCTTT.

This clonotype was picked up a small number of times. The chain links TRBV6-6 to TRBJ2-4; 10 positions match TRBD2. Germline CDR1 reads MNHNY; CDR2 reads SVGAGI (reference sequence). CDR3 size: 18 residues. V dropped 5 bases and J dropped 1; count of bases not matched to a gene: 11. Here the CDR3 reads CASSTEERGGLAKNIQYF. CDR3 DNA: TGTGCCAGCAGTACCGAGGAGCGGGGGGGCCTCGCCAAAAACATTCAGTACTTC.

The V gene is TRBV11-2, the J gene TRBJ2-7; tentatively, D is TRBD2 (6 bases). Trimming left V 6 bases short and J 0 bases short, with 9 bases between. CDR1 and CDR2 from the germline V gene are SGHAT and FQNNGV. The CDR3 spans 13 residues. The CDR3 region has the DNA TGTGCCAGCAGTTTCGGGAGCTCCTACGAGCAGTACTTC. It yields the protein CASSFGSSYEQYF.

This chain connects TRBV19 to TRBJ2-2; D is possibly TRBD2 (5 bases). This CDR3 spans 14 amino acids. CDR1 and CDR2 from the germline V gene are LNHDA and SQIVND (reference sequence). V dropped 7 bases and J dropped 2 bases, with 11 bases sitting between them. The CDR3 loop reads CASIEGKNTGELFF. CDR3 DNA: TGTGCCAGTATAGAGGGAAAAAACACCGGGGAGCTGTTTTTT.

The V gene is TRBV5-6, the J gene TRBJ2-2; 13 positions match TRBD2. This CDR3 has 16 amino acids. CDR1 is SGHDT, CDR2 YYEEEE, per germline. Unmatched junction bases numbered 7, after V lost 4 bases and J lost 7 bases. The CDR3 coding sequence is TGTGCCAGCAGCCCGGGACTAGCGGGGAGTCTCGGGGAGCTGTTTTTT. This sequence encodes CASSPGLAGSLGELFF.

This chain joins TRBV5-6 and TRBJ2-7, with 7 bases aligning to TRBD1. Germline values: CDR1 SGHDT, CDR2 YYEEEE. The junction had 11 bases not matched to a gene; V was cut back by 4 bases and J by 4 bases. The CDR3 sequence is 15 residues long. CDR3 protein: CASSPENRGSYEQYF. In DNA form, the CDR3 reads TGTGCCAGCAGCCCCGAGAACAGGGGTAGTTACGAGCAGTACTTC.

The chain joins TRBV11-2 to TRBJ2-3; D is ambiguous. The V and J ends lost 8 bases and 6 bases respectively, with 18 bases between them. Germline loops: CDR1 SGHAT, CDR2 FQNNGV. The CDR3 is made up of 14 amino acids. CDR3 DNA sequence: TGTGCCAGCGGCCCTAGGGATTTTGAGGATACGCAGTATTTT. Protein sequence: CASGPRDFEDTQYF.